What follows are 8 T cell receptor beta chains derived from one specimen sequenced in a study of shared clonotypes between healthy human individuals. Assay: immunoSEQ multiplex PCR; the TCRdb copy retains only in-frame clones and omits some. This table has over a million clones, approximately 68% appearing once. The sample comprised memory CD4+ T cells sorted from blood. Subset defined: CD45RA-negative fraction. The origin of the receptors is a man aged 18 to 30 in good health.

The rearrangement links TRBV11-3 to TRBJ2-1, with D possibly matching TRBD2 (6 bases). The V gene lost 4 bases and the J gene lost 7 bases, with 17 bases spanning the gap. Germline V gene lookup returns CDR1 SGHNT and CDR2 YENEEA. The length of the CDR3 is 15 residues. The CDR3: CASSSGGGRSNEQFF. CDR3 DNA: TGTGCCAGCAGCTCGGGCGGAGGGAGGTCTAATGAGCAGTTCTTC.

This CDR3 is CASSDVTLAGQETQYF. The CDR3 nucleotides read TGTGCCAGCAGTGATGTGACACTAGCGGGACAAGAGACCCAGTACTTC. V gene TRBV2 combines with J gene TRBJ2-5; the match to TRBD2 covers 10 bases. Losses at the gene ends were 3 bases for V and 2 bases for J; bases not matched to a gene: 6. The CDR3 runs 16 residues. CDR1 and CDR2 (germline): SNHLY, FYNNEI. Supplemented by reference TRBV2 and TRBJ2-5, the full variable domain reads EPEVTQTPSHQVTQMGQEVILRCVPISNHLYFYWYRQILGQKVEFLVSFYNNEISEKSEIFDDQFSVERPDGSNFTLKIRSTKLEDSAMYFCASSDVTLAGQETQYFGPGTRLLVL.

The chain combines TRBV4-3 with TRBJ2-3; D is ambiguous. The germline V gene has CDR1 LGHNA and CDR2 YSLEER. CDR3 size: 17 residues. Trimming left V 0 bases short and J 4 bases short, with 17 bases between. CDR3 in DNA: TGCGCCAGCAGCCAAGATTTAGAGGCCGTAATATCAGATACGCAGTATTTT. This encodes CASSQDLEAVISDTQYF.

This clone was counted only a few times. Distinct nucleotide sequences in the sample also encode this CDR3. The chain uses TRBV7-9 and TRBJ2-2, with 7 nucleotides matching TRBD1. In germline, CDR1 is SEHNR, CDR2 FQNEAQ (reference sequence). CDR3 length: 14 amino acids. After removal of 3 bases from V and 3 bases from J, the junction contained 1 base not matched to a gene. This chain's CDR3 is CASSLQGDTGELFF. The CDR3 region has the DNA TGTGCCAGCAGCTTGCAGGGGGACACCGGGGAGCTGTTTTTT.

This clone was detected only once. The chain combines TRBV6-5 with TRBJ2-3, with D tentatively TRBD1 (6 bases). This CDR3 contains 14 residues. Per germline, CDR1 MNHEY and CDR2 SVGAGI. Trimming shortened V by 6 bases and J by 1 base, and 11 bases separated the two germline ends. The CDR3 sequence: CASRHRDGTDTQYF. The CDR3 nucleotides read TGTGCCAGCAGACACAGGGATGGCACAGATACGCAGTATTTT.

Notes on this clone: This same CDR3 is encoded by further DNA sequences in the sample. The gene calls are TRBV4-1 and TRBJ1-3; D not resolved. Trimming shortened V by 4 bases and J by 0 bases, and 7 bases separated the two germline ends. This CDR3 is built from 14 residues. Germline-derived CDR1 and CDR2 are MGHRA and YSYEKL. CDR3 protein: CASSPGPSGNTIYF. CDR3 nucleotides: TGCGCCAGCAGCCCCGGACCCTCTGGAAACACCATATATTTT.

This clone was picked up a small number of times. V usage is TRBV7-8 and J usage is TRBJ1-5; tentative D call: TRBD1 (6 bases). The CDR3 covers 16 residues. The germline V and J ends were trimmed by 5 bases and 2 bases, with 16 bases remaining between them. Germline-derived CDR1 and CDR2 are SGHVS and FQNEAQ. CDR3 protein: CASSARGGVGNQPQHF. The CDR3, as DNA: TGTGCCAGCAGCGCAAGGGGGGGCGTGGGCAATCAGCCCCAGCATTTT. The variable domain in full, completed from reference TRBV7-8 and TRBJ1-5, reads GAGVSQSPRYKVAKRGQDVALRCDPISGHVSLFWYQQALGQGPEFLTYFQNEAQLDKSGLPSDRFFAERPEGSVSTLKIQRTQQEDSAVYLCASSARGGVGNQPQHFGDGTRLSIL.

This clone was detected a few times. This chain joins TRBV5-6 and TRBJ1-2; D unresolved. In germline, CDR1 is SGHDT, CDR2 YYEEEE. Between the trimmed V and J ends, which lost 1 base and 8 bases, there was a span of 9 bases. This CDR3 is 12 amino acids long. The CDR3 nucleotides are TGTGCCAGCAGCTTGAGGAACAGAGGCTACACCTTC. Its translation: CASSLRNRGYTF.